Below, one TCR beta chain is given with its context. The data stem from a study of blood T cell repertoires in COVID-19. Study information: The samples span acute and convalescent COVID-19 from the United States, Italy and Spain.

It was during active infection that Seattle patients were enrolled and then longitudinally followed. The assay was immunoSEQ multiplex PCR, and TCRdb's table has in-frame clones only and misses some. The profile shows roughly 160,000 clones, about 85% of them singletons. V was clipped by 2 bases and J by 0 bases; unmatched bases: 3. The CDR3 has 14 residues. Germline V gene data show CDR1 as SQVTM and CDR2 as ANQGSEA. Sequenced sample: peripheral blood. The V gene is TRBV29-1, the J gene TRBJ1-1; 7 nucleotides line up with TRBD1. The source of this sequence is a woman aged 45-60 years with COVID-19, enrolled during active disease. This chain's CDR3 is CSVENRGMNTEAFF. The CDR3 DNA follows: TGCAGCGTTGAAAACAGGGGTATGAACACTGAAGCTTTCTTT.